Shown below are 22 T cell receptor beta chains from a single sample sequenced in a study of blood T cell repertoires in COVID-19. Sequencing was performed with immunoSEQ multiplex PCR; in TCRdb, only in-frame clones are kept and a portion is missing. Of about 430,000 clones in the sample, roughly 90% were seen once. Sequencing was done on a sample of PBMCs or T cells enriched from blood (not recorded which). The origin of the receptors is a woman aged 18-30 years who had been exposed to COVID-19.

The genes are TRBV11-2 and TRBJ2-1; TRBD2 matches at 9 bases. With V trimmed by 5 bases and J by 5 bases, 7 bases remained unmatched. Per the germline V gene, CDR1 is SGHAT and CDR2 is FQNNGV. The CDR3 sequence is 15 residues long. CDR3 sequence reads: CASSLSGGNHNEQFF. The CDR3 bases are TGTGCCAGCAGCCTTAGCGGGGGAAACCACAATGAGCAGTTCTTC.

The rearrangement uses TRBV11-1 and TRBJ2-3; tentatively, D is TRBD2 (6 bases). Germline lookup yields CDR1 SGHAT and CDR2 FQDESV (reference sequence). V was clipped by 3 bases and J by 0 bases, with 10 bases between them. The CDR3 is 15 residues long. The DNA of the CDR3 is TGTGCCAGCAGCTTGGGACTGATTAGCACAGATACGCAGTATTTT. It translates to CASSLGLISTDTQYF.

J is TRBJ2-1 and V is TRBV11-2; 11 bases are shared with TRBD1. CDR3 length: 19 residues. Germline values: CDR1 SGHAT, CDR2 FQNNGV. The V and J ends lost 3 bases and 7 bases, in that order; junction bases with no gene match: 17. CDR3 nucleotide sequence: TGTGCCAGCAGCTTCCCCCCGGACAGGGGGCTAGACTCTACGAATGAGCAGTTCTTC. Translated: CASSFPPDRGLDSTNEQFF.

This clone has a handful of counts. V gene TRBV10-1 combines with J gene TRBJ2-7, with TRBD2 matching over 11 bases. Unmatched junction bases numbered 7, after V lost 0 bases and J lost 6 bases. CDR3 length: 16 amino acids. Germline values: CDR1 WNHNN, CDR2 SYGVQD (reference sequence). CDR3 nucleotide sequence: TGCGCCAGCAGTGAGTCGAGAGTAGCGGGAGGGGGCGAGCAGTACTTC. Its translation: CASSESRVAGGGEQYF.

V usage is TRBV6-6 and J usage is TRBJ2-7; 8 positions match TRBD1. In germline, CDR1 is MNHNY, CDR2 SVGAGI (reference sequence). The CDR3 has 14 amino acids. Trimming at V came to 6 bases and at J to 7 bases, leaving 11 bases not matched to a gene. CDR3 sequence reads: CASSPGRGREEQYF. CDR3 DNA sequence: TGTGCCAGCAGCCCCGGCAGGGGGCGAGAGGAGCAGTACTTC.

This chain connects TRBV5-6 to TRBJ1-6; the D is unclear. The CDR3 length is 14 residues. V was clipped by 0 bases and J by 7 bases, with 8 bases between them. Germline CDR1 SGHDT, CDR2 YYEEEE. The CDR3 region is CASSLGGRNSPLHF. CDR3 in DNA: TGTGCCAGCAGCTTGGGAGGGCGCAATTCACCCCTCCACTTT.

The chain links TRBV19 to TRBJ1-3, with 7 bases fitting TRBD1. The CDR3 loop spans 14 amino acids. With 6 bases clipped from V and 4 bases from J, the junction kept 6 bases outside the gene matches. CDR1 is LNHDA and CDR2 is SQIVND in the germline V gene (reference sequence). CDR3 amino acids: CASSTGESGNTIYF. CDR3 nucleotide sequence: TGTGCCAGTAGCACAGGGGAATCCGGAAACACCATATATTTT.

The chain links TRBV10-3 to TRBJ2-5, with D unclear. The CDR3 totals 12 residues. The V gene lost 8 bases and the J gene lost 4 bases, with 11 bases spanning the gap. Germline values: CDR1 ENHRY, CDR2 SYGVKD. In DNA, the CDR3 is TGTGCCATCCGAGGTCCGGGAGAGACCCAGTACTTC. Its translation: CAIRGPGETQYF.

This rearrangement joins TRBV27 to TRBJ2-7; TRBD1 is a possible D gene (5 bases). Germline loops: CDR1 MNHEY, CDR2 SMNVEV (reference sequence). This CDR3 region has 15 residues. Trimming removed 2 bases from V and 1 base from J, with 12 bases in between. CDR3 coding DNA: TGTGCCAGCAGTTTAAAAGGGGATCGGTCCTACGAGCAGTACTTC. Its protein is CASSLKGDRSYEQYF.

In DNA, the CDR3 is TGTGCCACCAGTGACCCAAAAAGCGGGTTTCGCACAGATACGCAGTATTTT. This encodes CATSDPKSGFRTDTQYF. The chain is built from TRBV24-1 and TRBJ2-3; a weak D match, TRBD2 (6 bases). Germline lookup yields CDR1 KGHDR and CDR2 SFDVKD. The CDR3 contains 17 residues. V lost 4 bases to trimming and J lost 1 base, with 17 bases between them.

This clone showed up just a few times. The V call is TRBV29-1, the J call TRBJ1-2; a possible D gene is TRBD1 (6 bases). This CDR3 is 17 amino acids long. Germline assignment: CDR1 SQVTM and CDR2 ANQGSEA. V was shortened by 7 bases and J by 7 bases, with 31 bases between the two germline ends. CDR3 sequence: CSAGPLSDRPDPSGYTF. The CDR3 region has the DNA TGCAGCGCGGGACCCCTAAGCGACAGGCCTGATCCTTCTGGCTACACCTTC.

The chain uses TRBV11-1 and TRBJ2-7; 14 nucleotides align to TRBD2. The ends lost 4 bases at V and 6 bases at J; junction bases unmatched: 8. Germline lookup yields CDR1 SGHAT and CDR2 FQDESV (reference sequence). This CDR3 has 16 amino acids. CDR3 DNA sequence: TGTGCCAGCAGCTCGGGACTAGCGGGAGTTTGGGGCGAGCAGTACTTC. It specifies CASSSGLAGVWGEQYF.

The V call is TRBV7-6, the J call TRBJ2-7; D is perhaps TRBD1 (6 bases). Trimming removed 1 base at V and 3 bases at J, with 13 bases between. CDR3 size: 15 residues. Germline CDR1 and CDR2: SGHVS and FNYEAQ. The CDR3 bases are TGTGCCAGCAGCTTAGGGACAGAGCCCTTCTACGAGCAGTACTTC. Translated, it gives CASSLGTEPFYEQYF.

The chain carries TRBV9 and TRBJ2-1; D perhaps matches TRBD2 (6 bases). V lost 2 bases to trimming and J lost 6 bases, with 15 bases between them. This CDR3 region has 15 residues. In germline, CDR1 is SGDLS, CDR2 YYNGEE. CDR3 sequence (DNA): TGTGCCAGCAGCGTTGGGGGGACCGTGCCCAATGAGCAGTTCTTC. It codes for CASSVGGTVPNEQFF.

The rearrangement uses TRBV5-1 and TRBJ2-3, with D maybe TRBD2 (5 bases). Germline V gene sequence: CDR1 SGHRS, CDR2 YFSETQ. This CDR3 region has 11 residues. Trimming removed 4 bases from V and 6 bases from J, with 6 bases in between. CDR3 loop: CASSRGDTQYF. Here the CDR3 DNA reads TGCGCCAGCAGCCGAGGGGATACGCAGTATTTT.

V and J are TRBV10-3 and TRBJ2-3, with TRBD1 identical over 10 bases. J gave up 5 bases and V 6 bases, and 5 bases lay outside the gene matches. The CDR3 spans 14 residues. Per germline, CDR1 ENHRY and CDR2 SYGVKD. Here the CDR3 reads CAIRGQGVVDTQYF. Written as DNA, the CDR3 is TGTGCCATCAGAGGACAGGGGGTCGTAGATACGCAGTATTTT.

A word on this clone: At one boundary the junction diverges from the germline segment, which might be a read error. Here the CDR3 DNA reads TGTGCCATCCAGTCAGGGGCAGGCAATGAGCCCCAGCATTTT. Amino acids: CAIQSGAGNEPQHF. V usage is TRBV10-3 and J usage is TRBJ1-5; tentative D call: TRBD1 (6 bases). The CDR3 has 14 residues. The germline gives CDR1 ENHRY, CDR2 SYGVKD.

V usage is TRBV29-1 and J usage is TRBJ2-3, with D possibly matching TRBD2 (5 bases). Germline CDR1 and CDR2: SQVTM and ANQGSEA. This CDR3 has 13 amino acids. Here the CDR3 reads CTSGGSRGDTQYF. The CDR3 DNA reads TGCACCAGCGGCGGGTCTCGCGGAGATACGCAGTATTTT.

This rearrangement joins TRBV2 to TRBJ2-5, with D maybe TRBD2 (6 bases). The CDR3 is made up of 17 amino acids. V was trimmed by 5 bases and J by 0 bases, leaving 19 bases between them. CDR1 and CDR2 (germline): SNHLY, FYNNEI. The CDR3: CASSSRPGLKYQETQYF. DNA of the CDR3: TGTGCCAGCAGTTCGCGACCGGGACTGAAGTACCAAGAGACCCAGTACTTC.

This chain connects TRBV7-2 to TRBJ2-7; 8 bases align to TRBD1. This CDR3 has 15 amino acids. Germline V gene sequence: CDR1 SGHTA, CDR2 FQGNSA. J gave up 3 bases and V 1 base, and 5 bases lay outside the gene matches. CDR3 nucleotide sequence: TGTGCCAGCAGCTTAGGCCCAGGGGGCATCTACGAGCAGTACTTC. It translates to CASSLGPGGIYEQYF.

V usage is TRBV2 and J usage is TRBJ2-7; tentatively, D is TRBD1 (5 bases). The CDR3 loop spans 13 amino acids. Looked up from germline, CDR1 is SNHLY and CDR2 is FYNNEI. Trimming pared 7 bases from V and 2 bases from J, leaving 12 bases between. The CDR3 is CASNVDSPYEQYF. DNA for the CDR3: TGTGCCAGCAACGTCGACAGTCCCTACGAGCAGTACTTC.

V gene TRBV7-8 combines with J gene TRBJ2-4; D is uncertain. The CDR3 runs 16 residues. Germline V gene data show CDR1 as SGHVS and CDR2 as FQNEAQ. V dropped 1 base and J dropped 0 bases, with 10 bases sitting between them. Here the CDR3 reads CASSLGRILAKNIQYF. The DNA for the CDR3 is TGTGCCAGCAGCTTAGGCAGGATCCTAGCCAAAAACATTCAGTACTTC.